One and the same sample provided the 2 T cell receptor beta chains below, sequenced in a study of T-cell reconstitution after alpha-beta-depleted transplantation in children. The authors prepared the TCRbeta library with unique molecular identifiers. TCRdb reanalysed the PCR reads using MiXCR and keeps one entry per CDR3 protein. The table has hundreds of thousands of distinct CDR3 sequences, over 10% seen once; the top ten hold around 2.2%. The sample here was PBMCs, mostly from graft donor cells, taken 360 days after TCRalphabeta/CD19-depleted stem cell transplant. The receptors originated from a male patient younger than 18 who had a stem cell transplant for acute myeloid leukemia, so the T cells may come from the graft donor.

This clonotype was seen many times. This chain links TRBV20-1 with TRBJ2-5; perhaps TRBD2 as D (6 bases). Trimming removed 3 bases at V and 5 bases at J, with 10 bases between. The CDR3 runs to 12 residues. Per the germline V gene, CDR1 is DFQATT and CDR2 is SNEGSKA (reference sequence). The CDR3 protein is CSARSSVETQYF. CDR3 coding DNA: TGCAGTGCTAGGTCTAGCGTCGAGACCCAGTACTTC.

This clonotype has just a few counts. The chain is built from TRBV4-3 and TRBJ2-3; TRBD2 matches 8 bases. The germline V gene encodes CDR1 LGHNA and CDR2 YSLEER. Germline trimming cut 3 bases from V and 0 bases from J; bases unmatched to any gene: 5. The CDR3 extends over 16 amino acids. The CDR3 loop reads CASSHTASGSTDTQYF. DNA of the CDR3: TGCGCCAGCAGCCACACGGCTAGCGGGAGCACAGATACGCAGTATTTT.